These 10 T cell receptor beta chains came from one sample sequenced in a study of T-cell reconstitution after alpha-beta-depleted transplantation in children. The authors prepared the TCRbeta library with unique molecular identifiers. TCRdb ran MiXCR on the PCR reads and lists one entry per CDR3 protein. The sample lists around 450,000 distinct CDR3 sequences, about 10% occurring once. Sequenced material: PBMCs, taken before TCRalphabeta/CD19-depleted stem cell transplant. The receptors derive from a child aged 2-9 years with inherited bone marrow failure, due to receive a stem cell transplant.

The table lists this clonotype with many counts. V usage is TRBV3-1 and J usage is TRBJ2-3; D gene unclear. V lost 3 bases and J lost 4, with 8 bases in between. CDR3 length: 13 residues. The germline V gene encodes CDR1 LGHDT and CDR2 YNNKEL (reference sequence). CDR3 sequence reads: CASSHSSSDTQYF. In DNA, the CDR3 is TGTGCCAGCAGCCATTCGAGCTCAGATACGCAGTATTTT.

This clonotype showed up many times. The chain links TRBV15 to TRBJ2-3, with 10 bases lining up with TRBD2. Trimming at V came to 1 base and at J to 5 bases, leaving 6 bases not matched to a gene. The CDR3 length is 16 residues. Germline CDR1 is LNHNV and CDR2 is YYDKDF (reference sequence). The DNA of the CDR3 is TGTGCCACCAGCAGAGGGGAGCGGGAGGGCCGAGATACGCAGTATTTT. Protein sequence: CATSRGEREGRDTQYF.

This clonotype was counted many times. V usage is TRBV28 and J usage is TRBJ2-1; 8 bases line up with TRBD2. Germline V gene lookup returns CDR1 MDHEN and CDR2 SYDVKM. There are 15 residues in the CDR3. The V and J ends lost 6 bases and 6 bases, in that order; junction bases with no gene match: 10. CDR3 residues: CASSAGGLPFNEQFF. CDR3 sequence (DNA): TGTGCCAGCAGCGCGGGGGGACTACCCTTCAATGAGCAGTTCTTC. Variable domain in full (rest from reference TRBV28 and TRBJ2-1): DVKVTQSSRYLVKRTGEKVFLECVQDMDHENMFWYRQDPGLGLRLIYFSYDVKMKEKGDIPEGYSVSREKKERFSLILESASTNQTSMYLCASSAGGLPFNEQFFGPGTRLTVL.

The table lists this clonotype with many counts. The chain is built from TRBV4-2 and TRBJ2-7; 7 nucleotides align to TRBD2. The length of the CDR3 is 17 residues. V dropped 2 bases and J dropped 2; count of bases not matched to a gene: 12. Looked up from germline, CDR1 is LGHNA and CDR2 is YNFKEQ. CDR3: CASSQLPLLADTYEQYF. Here the CDR3 DNA reads TGTGCCAGCAGCCAACTACCCCTGCTAGCGGACACCTACGAGCAGTACTTC.

Many counts were recorded for this clonotype. V gene TRBV4-3 combines with J gene TRBJ2-5, with TRBD1 identical over 7 bases. The germline V gene has CDR1 LGHNA and CDR2 YSLEER. J gave up 3 bases and V 0 bases, and 7 bases lay outside the gene matches. The CDR3 runs to 16 residues. CDR3 coding DNA: TGCGCCAGCAGCCAAGATCGTCGACAGGGCGAAGAGACCCAGTACTTC. This translates into CASSQDRRQGEETQYF.

This clonotype was recorded many times. This sequence joins TRBV5-1 and TRBJ2-7; the match to TRBD2 covers 11 bases. This CDR3 is 18 amino acids long. V trimming: 2 bases; J trimming: 2 bases; junction bases outside the gene matches: 12. CDR1 and CDR2 (germline): SGHRS, YFSETQ. The CDR3 DNA follows: TGCGCCAGCAGCTTTTCGGTAGCGGGAGGGCCTGCGGCCTACGAGCAGTACTTC. Protein: CASSFSVAGGPAAYEQYF.

This clonotype was seen at least ten times. The chain carries TRBV12-3 or TRBV12-4 and TRBJ1-6; D not resolved. There are 14 residues in the CDR3. Trimming removed 8 bases at V and 0 bases at J, with 8 bases between. The CDR3 loop is CASGQASYNSPLHF. The DNA of the CDR3 is TGTGCCAGCGGCCAGGCCTCCTATAATTCACCCCTCCACTTT.

This clonotype showed up many times. The V call is TRBV29-1, the J call TRBJ2-7; tentative D call: TRBD2 (5 bases). Germline values: CDR1 SQVTM, CDR2 ANQGSEA. This CDR3 is built from 13 residues. Trimming shortened V by 6 bases and J by 7 bases, and 19 bases separated the two germline ends. CDR3 DNA sequence: TGCAGCGTATTTAGCGACGGCCTCGGAGAGCAGTACTTC. Encoded protein: CSVFSDGLGEQYF.

At least ten counts were recorded for this clonotype. The V call is TRBV29-1, the J call TRBJ2-7, with D possibly matching TRBD2 (6 bases). CDR3 length: 12 amino acids. Deletions cut 3 bases from V and 5 bases from J, with 11 bases between. The germline V gene encodes CDR1 SQVTM and CDR2 ANQGSEA. The CDR3: CSVDRGLDEQYF. DNA of the CDR3: TGCAGCGTTGACCGGGGGTTAGACGAGCAGTACTTC.

As concerns this clonotype: A much larger clone differs from this one at a single base, so this may be a read error. The chain is built from TRBV20-1 and TRBJ2-3, with D uncertain. Germline CDR1 DFQATT, CDR2 SNEGSKA (reference sequence). V was trimmed by 1 base and J by 1 base, leaving 6 bases between them. The CDR3 is 13 residues long. The CDR3 is CSARGLCTDTQYF. The CDR3 DNA follows: TGCAGTGCTAGAGGACTGTGCACAGATACGCAGTATTTT.